This T cell receptor (beta chain) was recorded in a study of T cells in Graves' hyperthyroidism and ophthalmopathy. CDR1 and CDR2 from the germline V gene are MNHGY and SVAAGI. The V segment lost 3 bases and the J segment 5 bases; nucleotides outside the gene matches: 12. CDR3 length equals 18 residues. RNA transcripts provided the source from which TCR beta CDR3 regions were amplified. With the HTBI primer set, the TCR CDR3 went through a first round of RT-PCR. TCRdb re-analysed the multiplex PCR reads in MiXCR, keeping a single row per CDR3 protein. The repertoire holds 600,000 to 650,000 distinct CDR3 sequences, 20% to 25% seen once, with approximately 30% in the top ten. This clonotype was observed a handful of times.

This rearrangement joins TRBV6-9 to TRBJ2-5, with 13 bases aligning to TRBD2. This clonotype originated in a man in his thirties or forties with Graves' ophthalmopathy. The specimen sequenced was blood. CDR3 sequence reads: CASSYPKRRLAGGETQYF. CDR3 nucleotide sequence: TGTGCCAGCAGTTACCCAAAACGCCGACTAGCGGGAGGTGAGACCCAGTACTTC.